The source of this T cell receptor beta chain is a study of CD8+CD57+ T cells in acquired aplastic anemia (dated by TCRdb to about 2018). For context, the study as a whole: Extracted DNA from sorted CD4+ and CD8+ cells averaged around 3.4 ug, ranging from about 0.2 to 30 ug. An average of about 10 million reads for CD4+ cells and 11 million or so reads for CD8+ cells was obtained from healthy donor samples.

From its cysteine to its phenylalanine, the CDR3 spans 20 amino acids. The sequence is cut down to CDR3 DNA, 60 bases in frame from base 1. CDR1 and CDR2 are drawn from the germline V gene: SGHTA, FQGNSA. Here V drops 5 bases and J drops 7 bases, and the junction holds 28 bases not matched to any gene. Genomic DNA served as template for TCR beta VDJ combination and CDR3 sequence profiling. An Illumina HiSeq 2000 was the platform used for TCR repertoire sequencing. The original pipeline was this. Repertoires were assessed using TRBV/TRBJ rearrangement plots, CDR3 size and DJ length profiles, and Simpson's diversity index. The most abundant DNA sequence in the deep sequencing data was taken as the immunodominant clone. CDR3 amino acid sequences were checked for sharing across subjects and were also compared against the VDJdb database and published repertoires. Using fastp at Q25 and MiXCR, TCRdb reprocessed the public reads and kept productive beta chains. Rows are unified per CDR3 protein, each entry keeping the most common DNA and genes. The V and J calls, along with clone size, are taken from TCRdb and not from the paper's own processing. In all, the sample holds roughly 190,000 distinct CDR3 sequences, and less than 70% of those were seen once. The top ten hold approximately 15% of the sample.

The investigation overall reported the following: Between patients and healthy controls, no significant difference in CD8+ Simpson's diversity was found (P=0.060). Although 25 to 30 CD8+ CDR3 sequences were shared by patients and controls, these sequences appeared highly expressed in patients and within the immunodominant clones of patients.

In the study, sorted CD4+ and CD8+ blood T cells from patients with severe aplastic anemia and from healthy subjects underwent deep sequencing of TCR repertoires. Ficoll-Paque density gradient centrifugation was used to isolate peripheral blood mononuclear cells. Before DNA extraction, CD4+ and CD8+ T cells were sorted by FACS or by magnetic beads. A remark on this clonotype: Its antigen specificity is not known. The record has no base qualities; no much larger clone is one base away.

This TCR was recovered from a human donor in good health, serving as a control. Sequenced sample: sorted CD4+, CD8+, or CD8+CD57+ T cells (not recorded which) from PBMCs. The sequence joins TRBV7-2 to TRBJ2-7, with 8 middle bases fitting TRBD1. CDR3 protein: CASSTPPAGIRCRGRKEQYF. The DNA reads TGTGCCAGCAGCACCCCCCCGGCGGGGATAAGGTGCAGGGGGCGTAAAGAGCAGTACTTC.